These 17 T cell receptor beta chains came from one sample sequenced in a study of T-cell memory formation after mild COVID-19. TCRdb re-analysed the 5' RACE reads in MiXCR, keeping a single row per CDR3 protein. Counted here are about 110,000 distinct CDR3 sequences, about an eighth occurring once; the ten biggest clones make up 30% to 45%. Material: PBMCs or a T cell subset sorted from them (not recorded which). The receptor set was obtained from a man aged 18 to 29 who had mild COVID-19 (a few samples of this study predate the infection). Cell type and time point are not known.

This clonotype appeared a few times. V and J are TRBV7-9 and TRBJ2-7, with D possibly being TRBD2 (6 bases). Germline-derived CDR1 and CDR2 are SEHNR and FQNEAQ (reference sequence). The CDR3 consists of 15 residues. Trimming cost V 1 base and J 3 bases, with 13 bases left between them. In nucleotides, the CDR3 is TGTGCCAGCAGCTTAGTCGGGACTCCAGGCTACGAGCAGTACTTC. Translation gives CASSLVGTPGYEQYF.

J is TRBJ2-2 and V is TRBV4-1; D call uncertain. CDR1 is MGHRA and CDR2 is YSYEKL in the germline V gene. V lost 2 bases, J lost 6 bases, and 10 bases lay in between. The CDR3 extends over 14 amino acids. CDR3 sequence: CASSQSRSAGELFF. The CDR3 region has the DNA TGCGCCAGCAGCCAAAGTCGGTCTGCCGGGGAGCTGTTTTTT.

The table lists this clonotype with a few counts. This chain uses TRBV4-1 with TRBJ1-4; possible D gene TRBD1, 5 bases. CDR3 length equals 16 residues. The germline V gene encodes CDR1 MGHRA and CDR2 YSYEKL. Trimming took off 1 base at V and 8 bases at J, with 17 bases between the two ends. The DNA for the CDR3 is TGCGCCAGCAGCCAAGTCTCCAGGGTCCCCGGCGAAAAACTGTTTTTT. Its translation: CASSQVSRVPGEKLFF.

This clonotype was seen a few times. The chain is built from TRBV15 and TRBJ1-5; D not certain. The CDR3 length is 15 residues. The V gene lost 0 bases and the J gene lost 1 base, with 7 bases spanning the gap. CDR1 and CDR2 from the germline V gene are LNHNV and YYDKDF (reference sequence). CDR3 residues: CATSRERLSNQPQHF. CDR3 in DNA: TGTGCCACCAGCAGAGAAAGGTTAAGCAATCAGCCCCAGCATTTT.

V gene TRBV4-1 combines with J gene TRBJ1-6; D gene unclear. This CDR3 has 12 residues. Germline V CDR1 and CDR2: MGHRA, YSYEKL. Trimming took 1 base from V and 8 from J, leaving 3 bases between them. In nucleotides, the CDR3 is TGCGCCAGCAGCCAAGTCGATTCACCCCTCCACTTT. Translated, it gives CASSQVDSPLHF.

This clonotype was seen a few times. This chain links TRBV15 with TRBJ1-5; D not resolved. V dropped 5 bases and J dropped 8 bases, with 25 bases sitting between them. Germline V gene lookup returns CDR1 LNHNV and CDR2 YYDKDF (reference sequence). The CDR3 has 17 amino acids. The CDR3 sequence is CATSVELGRLDQEPQHF. CDR3 DNA: TGTGCCACCAGCGTAGAGTTGGGCAGGCTCGACCAAGAGCCCCAGCATTTT.

This clonotype came up a few times. The V call is TRBV6-6, the J call TRBJ1-1; D unresolved. CDR1 MNHNY and CDR2 SVGAGI come from the germline V gene (reference sequence). V lost 7 bases and J lost 7, with 19 bases in between. CDR3 size: 14 residues. The CDR3 DNA reads as TGTGCCAGCATCTACGGGGTGGATCCGAGTGAAGCTTTCTTT. Amino acids: CASIYGVDPSEAFF.

A few counts support this clonotype. V is TRBV5-1 and J is TRBJ2-2; D remains unclear. Germline lookup yields CDR1 SGHRS and CDR2 YFSETQ. V was shortened by 1 base and J by 0 bases, with 7 bases between the two germline ends. This CDR3 spans 15 amino acids. For the CDR3, the DNA is TGCGCCAGCAGCTTGTCCTACCCGAACACCGGGGAGCTGTTTTTT. Residues: CASSLSYPNTGELFF.

This clonotype was seen once. The rearrangement joins TRBV4-2 to TRBJ2-1, with D hard to call. Germline values: CDR1 LGHNA, CDR2 YNFKEQ. Trimming took off 4 bases at V and 4 bases at J, with 11 bases between the two ends. CDR3 length: 14 residues. The CDR3 DNA is TGTGCCAGCAGCCCCCTCGCGGAGTACAATGAGCAGTTCTTC. Protein product: CASSPLAEYNEQFF.

Only a few counts were recorded for this clonotype. V and J are TRBV12-3 or TRBV12-4 and TRBJ2-1; D is uncertain. The CDR3 runs to 13 residues. Trimming took off 4 bases at V and 4 bases at J, with 8 bases between the two ends. CDR3 amino acids: CASSSVPYNEQFF. The CDR3 nucleotides are TGTGCCAGCAGTTCGGTACCTTACAATGAGCAGTTCTTC.

A remark on this clonotype: A clone one base away is much larger, so this may be a read error. The chain is built from TRBV2 and TRBJ2-5; D gene ambiguous. Germline V gene data show CDR1 as SNHLY and CDR2 as FYNNEI. Trimming took 6 bases from V and 4 from J, leaving 6 bases between them. This CDR3 comprises 11 residues. CDR3 region: CASRDLETQYF. In DNA, the CDR3 is TGTGCCAGCAGGGATCTAGAGACCCAGTACTTC.

This clonotype was detected ten times or more. V usage is TRBV5-4 and J usage is TRBJ2-3; 7 bases match TRBD2. This CDR3 spans 14 amino acids. Germline CDR1 and CDR2: SGHNT and YYREEE (reference sequence). With V trimmed by 1 base and J by 5 bases, 4 bases remained unmatched. For the CDR3, the DNA is TGTGCCAGCAGCTTGAGCGGGGTTGGAGATACGCAGTATTTT. Its protein is CASSLSGVGDTQYF.

This clonotype came up a few times. V gene TRBV29-1 combines with J gene TRBJ1-1, with TRBD1 matching over 7 bases. The germline V gene encodes CDR1 SQVTM and CDR2 ANQGSEA. The CDR3 spans 13 residues. After removal of 7 bases from V and 4 bases from J, the junction contained 9 bases not matched to a gene. CDR3: CSATGDVITEAFF. The CDR3 DNA follows: TGCAGCGCTACAGGGGATGTTATCACTGAAGCTTTCTTT.

This clonotype was seen at least ten times. CDR3 in DNA: TGTGCCAGCAGTCCCGGGACAGTCTACGAGCAGTACTTC. Translating gives CASSPGTVYEQYF. The gene calls are TRBV12-3 or TRBV12-4 and TRBJ2-7, with 7 bases lining up with TRBD1. J was trimmed by 3 bases and V by 5 bases; bases with no gene match: 4. The CDR3 length is 13 residues.

The chain has TRBV10-3 and TRBJ1-4, with D possibly being TRBD1 (6 bases). This CDR3 is built from 16 residues. Trimming took 3 bases from V and 8 from J, leaving 19 bases between them. Germline V CDR1 and CDR2: ENHRY, SYGVKD. Here the CDR3 DNA reads TGTGCCATCAGTGAAGTTTCAGGGGCTCGGGGGGAAAAACTGTTTTTT. Protein: CAISEVSGARGEKLFF.

This rearrangement joins TRBV7-9 to TRBJ1-1; D perhaps matches TRBD1 (5 bases). Germline V gene lookup returns CDR1 SEHNR and CDR2 FQNEAQ (reference sequence). The V gene lost 1 base and the J gene lost 3 bases, with 9 bases spanning the gap. The CDR3 covers 14 residues. CDR3 nucleotide sequence: TGTGCCAGCAGCTTAGAGGGGACTTACACTGAAGCTTTCTTT. Its protein product is CASSLEGTYTEAFF.

This clonotype was counted between two and nine times. The V and J genes are TRBV5-1 and TRBJ2-7; D perhaps matches TRBD1 (5 bases). Trimming stripped 3 bases from V and 2 bases from J, with 15 bases between. Germline V gene sequence: CDR1 SGHRS, CDR2 YFSETQ. This CDR3 comprises 15 residues. The CDR3 DNA is TGCGCCAGCAGCTCTTCATGGCAGGGCGCCTACGAGCAGTACTTC. Its translation is CASSSSWQGAYEQYF.